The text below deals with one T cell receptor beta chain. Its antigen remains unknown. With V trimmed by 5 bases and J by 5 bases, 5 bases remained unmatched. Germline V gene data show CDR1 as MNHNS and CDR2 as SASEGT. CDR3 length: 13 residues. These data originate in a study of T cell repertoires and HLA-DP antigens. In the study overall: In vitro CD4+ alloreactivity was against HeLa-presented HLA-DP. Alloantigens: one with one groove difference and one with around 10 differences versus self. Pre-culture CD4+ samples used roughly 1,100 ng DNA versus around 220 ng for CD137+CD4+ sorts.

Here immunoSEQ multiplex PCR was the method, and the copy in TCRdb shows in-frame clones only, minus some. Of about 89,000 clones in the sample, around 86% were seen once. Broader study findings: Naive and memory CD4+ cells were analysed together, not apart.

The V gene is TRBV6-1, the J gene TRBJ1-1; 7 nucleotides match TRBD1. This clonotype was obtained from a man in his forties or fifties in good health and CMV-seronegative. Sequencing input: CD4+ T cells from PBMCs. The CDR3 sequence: CASSNRGLTEAFF. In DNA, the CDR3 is TGTGCCAGCAGTAACAGGGGACTGACTGAAGCTTTCTTT.